The 29 T cell receptor beta chains listed next were all sequenced from one sample in a study of beta chain features in type 1 diabetes. Expressed TCRB transcripts were sequenced after all isolated RNA was converted to cDNA. Using immunoSEQ multiplex PCR, the repertoire was profiled, and TCRdb retains in-frame clones only, with some absent. The sample holds fewer than 900,000 clones, 15% to 20% seen once. Sequenced material: naive CD4+ T cells from blood. The source is a young woman in good health.

This clone was seen a single time. Since a much larger clone is just one base distant, this may be a read error. The sample contains more than one DNA sequence encoding this CDR3. The genes are TRBV7-6 and TRBJ1-1, with D unresolved. V dropped 2 bases and J dropped 0 bases, with 4 bases sitting between them. CDR3 length: 13 residues. Germline CDR1 SGHVS, CDR2 FNYEAQ. The CDR3 nucleotides read TGTGCCAGCAGCTTACAGGTGAACACTGAAGCTTTCTTT. Translating it yields CASSLQVNTEAFF.

The chain uses TRBV28 and TRBJ2-7; D gene unclear. The germline gives CDR1 MDHEN, CDR2 SYDVKM. The ends were cut back, 6 bases at V and 0 bases at J, with 6 bases in the middle. This CDR3 region has 12 residues. The CDR3: CASRGPSYEQYF. For the CDR3, the DNA is TGTGCCAGCAGAGGGCCCTCCTACGAGCAGTACTTC.

The rearrangement joins TRBV4-2 to TRBJ2-3; 13 bases fit TRBD2. This CDR3 spans 20 amino acids. The ends lost 4 bases at V and 4 bases at J; junction bases unmatched: 17. Per germline, CDR1 LGHNA and CDR2 YNFKEQ. The CDR3 reads CASSPVPGPGLAGVSDTQYF. CDR3 nucleotides: TGTGCCAGCAGCCCAGTCCCGGGGCCCGGACTAGCGGGAGTCTCAGATACGCAGTATTTT.

This clone was seen a handful of times. This chain joins TRBV2 and TRBJ1-2; no firm D call. Germline assignment: CDR1 SNHLY and CDR2 FYNNEI. The CDR3 has 12 residues. Trimming cost V 7 bases and J 4 bases, with 10 bases left between them. This chain's CDR3 is CASKPELYGYTF. CDR3 coding DNA: TGTGCCAGCAAGCCGGAGCTCTATGGCTACACCTTC.

In its sample, this clone was seen a few times. The rearrangement uses TRBV27 and TRBJ2-6, with D possibly TRBD1 on 6 matching bases. The CDR3 consists of 15 residues. V shed 10 bases and J shed 0 bases, with 13 bases lying between them. Germline CDR1 is MNHEY and CDR2 is SMNVEV (reference sequence). The CDR3 protein is CATRDRTSGANVLTF. CDR3 bases: TGTGCCACCCGAGACAGGACCTCTGGGGCCAACGTCCTGACTTTC. Full variable domain (rest looked up from reference TRBV27 and TRBJ2-6): EAQVTQNPRYLITVTGKKLTVTCSQNMNHEYMSWYRQDPGLGLRQIYYSMNVEVTDKGDVPEGYKVSRKEKRNFPLILESPSPNQTSLYFCATRDRTSGANVLTFGAGSRLTVL.

Concerning this clone: Additional DNA sequences in this sample encode the identical CDR3. The chain carries TRBV5-6 and TRBJ2-1; D is possibly TRBD2 (5 bases). Germline-derived CDR1 and CDR2 are SGHDT and YYEEEE. Trimming stripped 2 bases from V and 1 base from J, with 10 bases between. The CDR3 runs 15 residues. The CDR3 reads CASSLRGGSYNEQFF. CDR3 DNA: TGTGCCAGCAGCTTACGCGGAGGATCCTACAATGAGCAGTTCTTC.

The table lists this clone with a few counts. V and J are TRBV7-2 and TRBJ2-3, with 8 bases matching TRBD2. After removal of 4 bases from V and 3 bases from J, the junction contained 6 bases not matched to a gene. The CDR3 is 15 residues long. CDR1 and CDR2 from the germline V gene are SGHTA and FQGNSA. This chain's CDR3 is CASSWSGRGTDTQYF. For the CDR3, the DNA is TGTGCCAGCAGCTGGAGCGGGAGAGGAACAGATACGCAGTATTTT.

This sequence joins TRBV15 and TRBJ2-2, with 7 bases lining up with TRBD2. Germline loops: CDR1 LNHNV, CDR2 YYDKDF (reference sequence). The CDR3 is made up of 16 amino acids. V trimming: 0 bases; J trimming: 5 bases; junction bases outside the gene matches: 6. The CDR3 DNA is TGTGCCACCAGCAGAGACCCGCTCGGGGGGACCGGGGAGCTGTTTTTT. Its protein is CATSRDPLGGTGELFF.

The J gene is TRBJ2-7, the V gene TRBV5-4, with D possibly TRBD1 on 6 matching bases. This CDR3 spans 15 amino acids. Germline CDR1 is SGHNT and CDR2 is YYREEE (reference sequence). V dropped 0 bases and J dropped 3 bases, with 13 bases sitting between them. Written as DNA, the CDR3 is TGTGCCAGCAGCTTGGGGAGAGAGGGGGTCTACGAGCAGTACTTC. Translating gives CASSLGREGVYEQYF. The whole variable domain, remainder taken from reference TRBV5-4 and TRBJ2-7, is ETGVTQSPTHLIKTRGQQVTLRCSSQSGHNTVSWYQQALGQGPQFIFQYYREEENGRGNFPPRFSGLQFPNYSSELNVNALELDDSALYLCASSLGREGVYEQYFGPGTRLTVT.

Notes on this clone: A read error may account for a junction end that differs from germline. This chain uses TRBV5-1 with TRBJ1-2; maybe TRBD1 (5 bases). CDR3 length equals 13 residues. CDR1 and CDR2 from the germline V gene are SGHRS and YFSETQ. The CDR3 DNA sequence: TGCGCCAGCAGATTGGGGGGAAACTATGGCTACACCTTC. Its protein product is CASRLGGNYGYTF.

This clone was detected only a few times. The chain employs TRBV7-9 and TRBJ1-2, with 7 bases aligning to TRBD1. V lost 3 bases and J lost 3; bases outside the gene matches: 4. CDR3 length equals 14 residues. CDR1 and CDR2 from the germline V gene are SEHNR and FQNEAQ (reference sequence). The CDR3 protein is CASSFRQGYYGYTF. CDR3 coding DNA: TGTGCCAGCAGCTTCAGACAGGGATACTATGGCTACACCTTC.

This clone was counted only a few times. One junction end does not reproduce the germline sequence, and a read error may be involved. V gene TRBV4-2 combines with J gene TRBJ1-2, with 7 bases fitting TRBD1. Germline CDR1 reads LGHNA; CDR2 reads YNFKEQ. This CDR3 has 14 amino acids. The CDR3 loop is CASSQRGTVYGYAF. The CDR3 DNA reads as TGTGCCAGCAGCCAACGAGGGACAGTCTATGGCTACGCCTTC.

The chain carries TRBV5-1 and TRBJ2-3, with 8 nucleotides matching TRBD1. From germline, CDR1 is SGHRS and CDR2 YFSETQ. There are 16 residues in the CDR3. V lost 0 bases and J lost 4; bases outside the gene matches: 7. DNA for the CDR3: TGCGCCAGCAGCTTGGGTCCAGGGGGCCCCCCAGATACGCAGTATTTT. Its translation: CASSLGPGGPPDTQYF.

This clone was observed a few times. This chain uses TRBV19 with TRBJ2-1; 11 bases align to TRBD1. The CDR3 spans 18 residues. With V trimmed by 5 bases and J by 8 bases, 17 bases remained unmatched. Germline-derived CDR1 and CDR2 are LNHDA and SQIVND (reference sequence). CDR3 nucleotides: TGTGCCAGTAGTCCTGGACAGGGGGCGCTTAAGGTTGGCCATGAGCAGTTCTTC. Protein product: CASSPGQGALKVGHEQFF.

This clone was counted between two and nine times. This same CDR3 is encoded by further DNA sequences in the sample. The genes are TRBV7-9 and TRBJ2-3, with 7 bases lining up with TRBD2. The V and J ends lost 0 bases and 0 bases, in that order; junction bases with no gene match: 0. The CDR3 consists of 15 residues. The V gene's germline CDR1 is SEHNR and CDR2 FQNEAQ (reference sequence). The CDR3 nucleotides are TGTGCCAGCAGCTTAGCTAGCGGGAGCACAGATACGCAGTATTTT. Its protein product is CASSLASGSTDTQYF.

The chain combines TRBV7-8 with TRBJ1-2; D perhaps matches TRBD1 (6 bases). The V gene's germline CDR1 is SGHVS and CDR2 FQNEAQ. V lost 1 base, J lost 7 bases, and 7 bases lay in between. This CDR3 is built from 12 residues. CDR3 loop: CASSLVGAGYTF. CDR3 in DNA: TGTGCCAGCAGCTTAGTGGGGGCTGGCTACACCTTC.

V and J are TRBV29-1 and TRBJ2-2, with unresolved D. There are 10 residues in the CDR3. V was trimmed by 5 bases and J by 5 bases, leaving 3 bases between them. Germline V CDR1 and CDR2: SQVTM, ANQGSEA. CDR3 in amino acids: CSVWTGELFF. Written as DNA, the CDR3 is TGCAGCGTTTGGACCGGGGAGCTGTTTTTT.

The V gene is TRBV7-3, the J gene TRBJ2-1; 7 nucleotides line up with TRBD2. Looked up from germline, CDR1 is SGHTA and CDR2 is FQGTGA. This CDR3 region has 17 residues. The trim removed 4 bases at V and 2 bases at J, leaving 11 bases unmatched. In DNA form, the CDR3 reads TGTGCCAGCAGCTCGCAGGAAAAGGGAGGGGCCTACAATGAGCAGTTCTTC. Its protein product is CASSSQEKGGAYNEQFF.

This chain links TRBV16 with TRBJ1-1; D gene uncertain. The CDR3 length is 19 residues. Looked up from germline, CDR1 is KGHSY and CDR2 is FQNENV. V was trimmed by 0 bases and J by 0 bases, leaving 20 bases between them. CDR3 protein: CASSQSFFSGSGMNTEAFF. The CDR3 coding sequence is TGTGCCAGCAGCCAATCGTTTTTCTCAGGCAGCGGCATGAACACTGAAGCTTTCTTT. The whole variable domain, filled in from reference TRBV16 and TRBJ1-1, reads GEEVAQTPKHLVRGEGQKAKLYCAPIKGHSYVFWYQQVLKNEFKFLISFQNENVFDETGMPKERFSAKCLPNSPCSLEIQATKLEDSAVYFCASSQSFFSGSGMNTEAFFGQGTRLTVV.

This chain joins TRBV4-1 and TRBJ2-3; TRBD1 matches at 12 bases. V was pared by 4 bases and J by 7 bases, with 12 bases of the junction left unmatched. CDR1 MGHRA and CDR2 YSYEKL come from the germline V gene. This CDR3 contains 17 residues. The CDR3 nucleotides are TGCGCCAGCAGCCGGCCGGGACAGGGGGCGCGGGGAAATACGCAGTATTTT. Its protein is CASSRPGQGARGNTQYF.

The chain has TRBV6-6 and TRBJ2-5; 8 bases fit TRBD1. CDR1 and CDR2 from the germline V gene are MNHNY and SVGAGI (reference sequence). CDR3 length: 13 amino acids. With V trimmed by 6 bases and J by 4 bases, 4 bases remained unmatched. CDR3 loop: CASRQTGGETQYF. The CDR3 DNA reads TGTGCCAGCAGGCAAACAGGGGGAGAGACCCAGTACTTC.

This clone was counted between two and nine times. The V and J genes are TRBV29-1 and TRBJ2-7, with 9 bases lining up with TRBD1. In germline, CDR1 is SQVTM, CDR2 ANQGSEA. The CDR3 runs 13 residues. V trimming: 4 bases; J trimming: 2 bases; junction bases outside the gene matches: 3. CDR3 sequence: CSVATGGTYEQYF. DNA for the CDR3: TGCAGCGTTGCGACAGGGGGAACCTACGAGCAGTACTTC.

The rearrangement uses TRBV19 and TRBJ1-5; a weak D match, TRBD1 (5 bases). Trimming pared 5 bases from V and 3 bases from J, leaving 14 bases between. Per germline, CDR1 LNHDA and CDR2 SQIVND (reference sequence). This CDR3 has 15 residues. The DNA of the CDR3 is TGTGCCAGTAGTCGCGGGCGGGACCTCAATCAGCCCCAGCATTTT. It yields the protein CASSRGRDLNQPQHF.

This clone was found a few times. This chain connects TRBV28 to TRBJ2-3, with D perhaps TRBD1 or TRBD2 (6 bases each). The CDR3 has 14 residues. Per germline, CDR1 MDHEN and CDR2 SYDVKM. V lost 7 bases and J 2 bases, leaving 13 bases between the germline ends. CDR3 in amino acids: CASTTGGYTDTQYF. For the CDR3, the DNA is TGTGCCAGCACCACCGGGGGCTACACAGATACGCAGTATTTT.

This clone was found a few times. This rearrangement joins TRBV19 to TRBJ2-7, with 12 bases lining up with TRBD2. The CDR3 is 15 amino acids. Germline V gene data show CDR1 as LNHDA and CDR2 as SQIVND (reference sequence). Trimming removed 9 bases from V and 0 bases from J; junction bases left unmatched: 6. For the CDR3, the DNA is TGTGCCAGCACTCCTAGCGGGAGGGGCTCCTACGAGCAGTACTTC. It translates to CASTPSGRGSYEQYF.

The count of this clone is one. This chain uses TRBV15 with TRBJ1-5, with a weak D call TRBD1 (5 bases). Germline V CDR1 and CDR2: LNHNV, YYDKDF (reference sequence). The CDR3 runs 17 residues. The V end was cut by 3 bases, the J end by 1 base, with 16 bases between. As DNA, the CDR3 is TGTGCCACCAGCAGCCAACAGGCGACTCGCAGCAATCAGCCCCAGCATTTT. Translated, it gives CATSSQQATRSNQPQHF.

The chain couples TRBV2 to TRBJ1-4, with D hard to call. Trimming pared 6 bases from V and 8 bases from J, leaving 10 bases between. This CDR3 region has 12 residues. In germline, CDR1 is SNHLY, CDR2 FYNNEI. For the CDR3, the DNA is TGTGCCAGCAGCCTTCTCATCGAAAAACTGTTTTTT. It is translated as CASSLLIEKLFF.

This clone has just a few counts. The chain employs TRBV5-4 and TRBJ1-2; D may be TRBD1 (6 bases). The CDR3 extends over 16 amino acids. V shed 4 bases and J shed 0 bases, with 16 bases lying between them. Germline CDR1 reads SGHNT; CDR2 reads YYREEE (reference sequence). CDR3 DNA sequence: TGTGCCAGCAGCCCGGAAACAGGGAGAGCTAACTATGGCTACACCTTC. Protein product: CASSPETGRANYGYTF.

This clone has more than one count but fewer than ten. The same CDR3 can be traced to other DNA sequences in this sample. The CDR3 region has the DNA TGTGCCATCAGGGGACAGGGGGCCTCCTACGAGCAGTACTTC. Residues: CAIRGQGASYEQYF. The chain couples TRBV10-3 to TRBJ2-7; TRBD1 matches at 12 bases. V shed 6 bases and J 0 bases; nucleotides not matched to a gene: 0. CDR1 is ENHRY and CDR2 is SYGVKD in the germline V gene. The CDR3 sequence is 14 residues long.